This TCR beta chain is drawn from a study of immune evolution from preneoplasia to lung adenocarcinoma. Study overall: HLA loss of heterozygosity: over 5.5% AIS, roughly 15% MIA, more than 25% ADC, none AAH.

Here immunoSEQ multiplex PCR was the method, and the copy in TCRdb shows in-frame clones only, minus some. The sample yields approximately 26,000 clones, about three quarters seen once. Concerning this clone itself: Its antigen is as yet unknown.

V was clipped by 4 bases and J by 6 bases; unmatched bases: 10. This CDR3 comprises 17 residues. CDR1 is SGHTA, CDR2 FQGNSA, per germline. Overall study results and limits: Normal lung had the highest top T cell clone frequencies. Normal lung had highest clonality; later lesions appeared denser, more diverse.

The sequence derives from a person in their sixties with invasive lung adenocarcinoma. Some clones in this sample may be carry-over from other donors' samples. Sample: FFPE invasive lung adenocarcinoma tissue. V and J are TRBV7-2 and TRBJ2-2; 11 positions match TRBD1. The DNA for the CDR3 is TGTGCCAGCAGCTCAGGCTGGGGACAGGGGGTTTCCGGGGAGCTGTTTTTT. Its translation: CASSSGWGQGVSGELFF.